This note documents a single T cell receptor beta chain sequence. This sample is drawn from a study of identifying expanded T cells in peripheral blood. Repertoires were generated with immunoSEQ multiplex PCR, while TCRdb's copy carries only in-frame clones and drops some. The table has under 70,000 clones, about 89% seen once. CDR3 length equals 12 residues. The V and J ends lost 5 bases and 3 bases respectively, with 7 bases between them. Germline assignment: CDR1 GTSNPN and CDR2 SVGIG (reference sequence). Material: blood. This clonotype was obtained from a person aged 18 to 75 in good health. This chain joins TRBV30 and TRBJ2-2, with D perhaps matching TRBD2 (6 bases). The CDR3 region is CAWGGYTGELFF. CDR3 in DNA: TGTGCCTGGGGAGGGTACACCGGGGAGCTGTTTTTT.